These 17 T cell receptor beta chains share one sample of origin, sequenced in a study of blood T cell repertoires in COVID-19. Sequencing was performed with immunoSEQ multiplex PCR; in TCRdb, only in-frame clones are kept and a portion is missing. Among fewer than 300,000 clones listed, 90% were seen once. Specimen: PBMCs or T cells enriched from blood (not recorded which). These receptors all come from a woman aged 25-40 years who had recovered from COVID-19.

The chain couples TRBV6-5 to TRBJ2-2, with D possibly TRBD2 on 5 matching bases. Germline CDR1 is MNHEY and CDR2 is SVGAGI. The CDR3 has 16 amino acids. The V end lost 3 bases, the J end lost 0 bases, and 11 bases lay between the germline ends. CDR3 sequence (DNA): TGTGCCAGCAGTTATGGCGGGCCCCCGAACACCGGGGAGCTGTTTTTT. This codes for CASSYGGPPNTGELFF.

This clone was observed a single time. This sequence joins TRBV20-1 and TRBJ2-1, with D perhaps TRBD2 (6 bases). V gave up 3 bases and J gave up 3 bases, with 12 bases separating them. The CDR3 has 14 amino acids. Germline values: CDR1 DFQATT, CDR2 SNEGSKA (reference sequence). CDR3 DNA sequence: TGCAGTGCTAGTGGGAGGCAGTACTACAATGAGCAGTTCTTC. This sequence encodes CSASGRQYYNEQFF.

V and J are TRBV6-2 or TRBV6-3 and TRBJ1-2, with a possible D match to TRBD1 (6 bases). The CDR3 has 12 amino acids. The ends were cut back, 6 bases at V and 8 bases at J, with 13 bases in the middle. Germline loops: CDR1 MNHEY, CDR2 SVGEGT. The CDR3 DNA is TGTGCCAGCAGCTTCGGACAGTCGGGCTACACCTTC. Protein: CASSFGQSGYTF.

The genes are TRBV11-2 and TRBJ1-1; D is perhaps TRBD1 (5 bases). V lost 4 bases and J 7 bases, leaving 16 bases between the germline ends. There are 14 residues in the CDR3. The V gene's germline CDR1 is SGHAT and CDR2 FQNNGV. The CDR3 bases are TGTGCCAGCAGCTCAGCAGACACGGGGGGTGAAGCTTTCTTT. This gives the protein CASSSADTGGEAFF.

The chain recombines TRBV3-1 (or the pseudogene TRBV3-2) with TRBJ2-7; TRBD1 might be the D (5 bases). The V gene lost 7 bases and the J gene lost 2 bases, with 24 bases spanning the gap. This CDR3 contains 17 residues. Per germline, CDR1 LGHDT and CDR2 YNNKEL (reference sequence). The chain's CDR3 is CASTPGWGFPLTYEQYF. CDR3 nucleotides: TGTGCCAGCACCCCCGGGTGGGGCTTCCCCTTAACCTACGAGCAGTACTTC.

The gene calls are TRBV21-1 and TRBJ2-1; the table assigns TRBD2, which was not confirmed against the DNA. TRBV21-1 is a pseudogene locus. This CDR3 region has 19 residues. The CDR3 DNA reads TGTGCCAGCAGCTCTGAAGGTTATAACTCGGGACTGGGCTACAATGAGCAGTTCTTC. Amino acid sequence: CASSSEGYNSGLGYNEQFF.

This rearrangement joins TRBV5-1 to TRBJ2-2; TRBD2 might be the D (6 bases). Trimming left V 0 bases short and J 3 bases short, with 12 bases between. This CDR3 region has 16 residues. Germline CDR1 SGHRS, CDR2 YFSETQ. The CDR3 nucleotides are TGCGCCAGCAGCTTGGTCCCCGGGGGTCACACCGGGGAGCTGTTTTTT. It yields the protein CASSLVPGGHTGELFF.

The V and J genes are TRBV5-1 and TRBJ2-7; the match to TRBD1 covers 10 bases. The germline gives CDR1 SGHRS, CDR2 YFSETQ. CDR3 length equals 16 residues. J gave up 4 bases and V 1 base, and 8 bases lay outside the gene matches. The CDR3 reads CASSLTGQGSRYEQYF. The CDR3 DNA follows: TGCGCCAGCAGCTTGACGGGACAGGGGTCACGGTACGAGCAGTACTTC.

The genes are TRBV30 and TRBJ2-1, with 8 bases matching TRBD2. Germline V lookup: CDR1 GTSNPN, CDR2 SVGIG (reference sequence). CDR3 size: 15 residues. V lost 1 base and J lost 7; bases outside the gene matches: 9. Here the CDR3 reads CAWSARLRGGNEQFF. In DNA form, the CDR3 reads TGTGCCTGGAGTGCCAGACTACGGGGGGGGAATGAGCAGTTCTTC. Drawing the rest from reference TRBV30 and TRBJ2-1, the complete variable domain is SQTIHQWPATLVQPVGSPLSLECTVEGTSNPNLYWYRQAAGRGLQLLFYSVGIGQISSEVPQNLSASRPQDRQFILSSKKLLLSDSGFYLCAWSARLRGGNEQFFGPGTRLTVL.

The chain couples TRBV10-3 to TRBJ2-3; 16 bases are shared with TRBD2. CDR3 length: 16 amino acids. In germline, CDR1 is ENHRY, CDR2 SYGVKD. V was pared by 7 bases and J by 5 bases, with 6 bases of the junction left unmatched. The CDR3 region is CAITSGLAGGIDTQYF. DNA of the CDR3: TGTGCCATCACCTCGGGACTAGCGGGAGGGATAGATACGCAGTATTTT.

This clone was observed once. The rearrangement joins TRBV28 to TRBJ1-5; 8 bases match TRBD1. V trimming: 2 bases; J trimming: 6 bases; junction bases outside the gene matches: 6. Per germline, CDR1 MDHEN and CDR2 SYDVKM. CDR3 length: 15 residues. Here the CDR3 DNA reads TGTGCCAGCAGTTTACAGGGGGCGCCGGTTCAGCCCCAGCATTTT. Translating gives CASSLQGAPVQPQHF.

The V and J genes are TRBV30 and TRBJ1-5; a weak D match, TRBD1 (6 bases). The germline gives CDR1 GTSNPN, CDR2 SVGIG (reference sequence). The ends were cut back, 2 bases at V and 5 bases at J, with 13 bases in the middle. CDR3 length equals 14 residues. In DNA, the CDR3 is TGTGCCTGGAGTTTGGGGGCAGGGGATCAGCCCCAGCATTTT. Translation gives CAWSLGAGDQPQHF. Combining the CDR3 with reference TRBV30 and TRBJ1-5 gives the whole variable domain SQTIHQWPATLVQPVGSPLSLECTVEGTSNPNLYWYRQAAGRGLQLLFYSVGIGQISSEVPQNLSASRPQDRQFILSSKKLLLSDSGFYLCAWSLGAGDQPQHFGDGTRLSIL.

The V call is TRBV29-1, the J call TRBJ2-7; maybe TRBD2 (6 bases). V was shortened by 4 bases and J by 4 bases, with 8 bases between the two germline ends. This CDR3 spans 11 amino acids. Germline-derived CDR1 and CDR2 are SQVTM and ANQGSEA. This CDR3 is CSVVRDYEQYF. CDR3 DNA sequence: TGCAGCGTTGTGCGGGATTACGAGCAGTACTTC.

This rearrangement joins TRBV28 to TRBJ1-5, with 7 bases fitting TRBD1. The CDR3 is made up of 16 amino acids. Looked up from germline, CDR1 is MDHEN and CDR2 is SYDVKM. V lost 5 bases and J lost 7; bases outside the gene matches: 14. The CDR3 bases are TGTGCCAGCAGTCCTCCCGAGGGGGCAAATGGGCAGCCCCAGCATTTT. This gives the protein CASSPPEGANGQPQHF.

V and J are TRBV28 and TRBJ2-5; TRBD1 might be the D (5 bases). This CDR3 has 13 amino acids. Trimming pared 1 base from V and 8 bases from J, leaving 11 bases between. Germline V lookup: CDR1 MDHEN, CDR2 SYDVKM. CDR3 DNA: TGTGCCAGCAGTTTATTAGGGGTGGATACCCAGTACTTC. Its protein product is CASSLLGVDTQYF. Together with reference TRBV28 and TRBJ2-5, the CDR3 gives the full variable domain: DVKVTQSSRYLVKRTGEKVFLECVQDMDHENMFWYRQDPGLGLRLIYFSYDVKMKEKGDIPEGYSVSREKKERFSLILESASTNQTSMYLCASSLLGVDTQYFGPGTRLLVL.

The chain carries TRBV30 and TRBJ1-5, with 8 bases that match TRBD1. Germline CDR1 and CDR2: GTSNPN and SVGIG (reference sequence). The junction had 8 bases not matched to a gene; V was cut back by 2 bases and J by 5 bases. This CDR3 is built from 15 residues. The CDR3 region has the DNA TGTGCCTGGAGTTTCGGACAGGGAATTGATCAGCCCCAGCATTTT. This translates into CAWSFGQGIDQPQHF.

CDR3 DNA sequence: TGTGCCAGCAGCCAGATCCCGCCGGGACTCAATACCGAGCAGTACTTC. Translation gives CASSQIPPGLNTEQYF. The chain joins TRBV3-1 (or the pseudogene TRBV3-2) to TRBJ2-7, with TRBD2 as a possible D gene (6 bases). CDR1 is LGHDT and CDR2 is YNNKEL in the germline V gene (reference sequence). Trimming removed 3 bases at V and 6 bases at J, with 21 bases between. The CDR3 spans 16 residues.